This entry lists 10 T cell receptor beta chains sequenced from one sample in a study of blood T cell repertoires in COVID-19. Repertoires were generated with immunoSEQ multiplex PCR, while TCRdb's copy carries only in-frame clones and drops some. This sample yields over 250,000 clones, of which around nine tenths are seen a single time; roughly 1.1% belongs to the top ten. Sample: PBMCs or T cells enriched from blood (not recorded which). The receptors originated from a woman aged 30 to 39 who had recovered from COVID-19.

CDR3 bases: TGTGCCAGCAGTTTAAGAGGGTACGGGGAGCTGTTTTTT. It encodes CASSLRGYGELFF. The rearrangement uses TRBV27 and TRBJ2-2; D is possibly TRBD2 (5 bases). V was pared by 2 bases and J by 7 bases, with 8 bases between. The CDR3 totals 13 residues. The germline V gene has CDR1 MNHEY and CDR2 SMNVEV (reference sequence).

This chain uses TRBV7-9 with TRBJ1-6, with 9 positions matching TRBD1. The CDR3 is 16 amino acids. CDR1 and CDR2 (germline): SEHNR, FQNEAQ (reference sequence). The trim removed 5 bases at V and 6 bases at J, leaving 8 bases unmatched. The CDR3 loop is CASSDRDRERNSPLHF. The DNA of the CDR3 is TGTGCCAGCAGCGACCGGGACAGGGAGCGTAATTCACCCCTCCACTTT.

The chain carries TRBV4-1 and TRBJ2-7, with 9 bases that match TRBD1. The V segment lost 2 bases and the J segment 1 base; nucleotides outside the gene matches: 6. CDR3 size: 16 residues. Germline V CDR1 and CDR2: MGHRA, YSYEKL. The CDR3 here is CASSQTGQGNSYEQYF. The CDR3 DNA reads TGCGCCAGCAGCCAAACGGGACAGGGCAATTCCTACGAGCAGTACTTC.

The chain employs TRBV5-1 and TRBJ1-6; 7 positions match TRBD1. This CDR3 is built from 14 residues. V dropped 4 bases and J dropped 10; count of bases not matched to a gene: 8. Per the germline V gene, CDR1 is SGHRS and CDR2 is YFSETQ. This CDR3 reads CASSAGQVASPLHF. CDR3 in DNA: TGCGCCAGCAGCGCCGGACAGGTTGCCTCACCCCTCCACTTT.

CDR3 nucleotides: TGTGCCACTCGGACCCGGCAGGGGAATAGCAATCAGCCCCAGCATTTT. It specifies CATRTRQGNSNQPQHF. The chain couples TRBV19 to TRBJ1-5; a weak D match, TRBD1 (6 bases). V lost 10 bases and J 0 bases, leaving 19 bases between the germline ends. There are 16 residues in the CDR3. The V gene's germline CDR1 is LNHDA and CDR2 SQIVND (reference sequence).

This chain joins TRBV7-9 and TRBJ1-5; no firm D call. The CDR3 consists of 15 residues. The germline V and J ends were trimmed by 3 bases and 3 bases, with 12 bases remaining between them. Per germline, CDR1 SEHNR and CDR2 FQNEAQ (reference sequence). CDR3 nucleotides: TGTGCCAGCAGCTTGGGAGGGAACCTCAATCAGCCCCAGCATTTT. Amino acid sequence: CASSLGGNLNQPQHF.

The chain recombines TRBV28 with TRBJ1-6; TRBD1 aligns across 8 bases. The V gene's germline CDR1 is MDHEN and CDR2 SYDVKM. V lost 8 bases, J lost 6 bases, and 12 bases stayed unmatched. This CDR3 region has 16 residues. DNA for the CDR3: TGTGCCAGCGAGACCCCCGGGACAGGCCTTAATTCACCCCTCCACTTT. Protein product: CASETPGTGLNSPLHF.

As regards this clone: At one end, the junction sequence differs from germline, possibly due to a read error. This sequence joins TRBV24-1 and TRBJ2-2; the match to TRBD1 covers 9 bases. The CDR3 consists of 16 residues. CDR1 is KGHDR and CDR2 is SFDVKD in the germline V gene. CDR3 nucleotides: TGTGCCACCAGTGATCCCGGGACAGGGAACCCCGGGGAGCTGTTTTTT. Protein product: CATSDPGTGNPGELFF.

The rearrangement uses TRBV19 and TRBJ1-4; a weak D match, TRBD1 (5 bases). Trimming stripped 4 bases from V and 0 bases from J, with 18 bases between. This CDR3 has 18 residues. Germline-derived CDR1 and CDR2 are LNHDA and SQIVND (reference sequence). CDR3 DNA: TGTGCCAGTAGTACCCAAAGACGACAGTCTGCAACTAATGAAAAACTGTTTTTT. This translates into CASSTQRRQSATNEKLFF.

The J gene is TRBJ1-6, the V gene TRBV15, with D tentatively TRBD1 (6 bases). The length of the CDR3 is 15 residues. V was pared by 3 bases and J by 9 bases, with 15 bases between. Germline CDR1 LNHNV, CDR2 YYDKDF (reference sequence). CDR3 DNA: TGTGCCACCAGCAGCGACACAGGGTTTGGTTCACCCCTCCACTTT. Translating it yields CATSSDTGFGSPLHF.